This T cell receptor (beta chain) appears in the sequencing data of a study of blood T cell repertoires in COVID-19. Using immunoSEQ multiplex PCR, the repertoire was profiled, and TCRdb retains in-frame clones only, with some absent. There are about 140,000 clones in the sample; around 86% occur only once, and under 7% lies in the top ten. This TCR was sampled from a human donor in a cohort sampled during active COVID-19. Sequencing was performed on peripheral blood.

The CDR3 region is CASSPQAIQYEQYF. The CDR3 DNA is TGTGCCAGCAGCCCTCAGGCGATTCAGTACGAGCAGTACTTC. This sequence joins TRBV7-6 and TRBJ2-7; D ambiguous. Germline V gene sequence: CDR1 SGHVS, CDR2 FNYEAQ. CDR3 size: 14 residues. V was cut by 5 bases and J by 4 bases, with 15 bases left in between. Based on the CDR3 plus reference TRBV7-6 and TRBJ2-7, the full variable domain is GAGVSQSPRYKVTKRGQDVALRCDPISGHVSLYWYRQALGQGPEFLTYFNYEAQQDKSGLPNDRFSAERPEGSISTLTIQRTEQRDSAMYRCASSPQAIQYEQYFGPGTRLTVT.